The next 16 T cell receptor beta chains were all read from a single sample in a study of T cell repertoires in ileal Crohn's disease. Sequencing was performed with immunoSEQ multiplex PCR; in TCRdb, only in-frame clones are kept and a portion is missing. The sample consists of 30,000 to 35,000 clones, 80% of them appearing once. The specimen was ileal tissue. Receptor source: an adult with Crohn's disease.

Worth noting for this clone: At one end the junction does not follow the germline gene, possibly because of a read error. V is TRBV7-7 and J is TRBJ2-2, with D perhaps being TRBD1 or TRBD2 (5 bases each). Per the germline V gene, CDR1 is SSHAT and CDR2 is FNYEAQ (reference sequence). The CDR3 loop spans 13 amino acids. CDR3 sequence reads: CASSLEGTGELFF. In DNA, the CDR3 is TGTGCTAGCAGCTTAGAGGGGACCGGGGAGCTGTTTTTT.

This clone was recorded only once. CDR3 sequence (DNA): TGTGCCAGCACCGTTAACAGGGGGACATCACCCCTCCACTTT. This codes for CASTVNRGTSPLHF. The V call is TRBV6-5, the J call TRBJ1-6, with 8 bases that match TRBD1. This CDR3 is built from 14 residues. Trimming cost V 7 bases and J 10 bases; bases outside gene matches: 9. From germline, CDR1 is MNHEY and CDR2 SVGAGI.

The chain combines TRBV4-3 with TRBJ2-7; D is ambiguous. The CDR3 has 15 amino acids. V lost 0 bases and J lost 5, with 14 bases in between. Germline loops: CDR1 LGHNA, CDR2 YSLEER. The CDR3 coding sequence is TGCGCCAGCAGCCAAGAAAACTCACGGTTGCACGAGCAGTACTTC. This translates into CASSQENSRLHEQYF.

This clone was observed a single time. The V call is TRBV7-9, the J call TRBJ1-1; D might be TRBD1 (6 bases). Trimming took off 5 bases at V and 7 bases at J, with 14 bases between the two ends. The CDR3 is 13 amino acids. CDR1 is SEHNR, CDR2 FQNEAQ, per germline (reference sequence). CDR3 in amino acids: CASSQRRTDEAFF. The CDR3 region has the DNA TGTGCCAGCAGCCAGCGAAGGACAGATGAAGCTTTCTTT.

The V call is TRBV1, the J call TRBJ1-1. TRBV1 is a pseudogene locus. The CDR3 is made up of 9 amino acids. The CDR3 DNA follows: TGCACCAACAGGACTCGGGCTTTCTTT. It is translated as CTNRTRAFF.

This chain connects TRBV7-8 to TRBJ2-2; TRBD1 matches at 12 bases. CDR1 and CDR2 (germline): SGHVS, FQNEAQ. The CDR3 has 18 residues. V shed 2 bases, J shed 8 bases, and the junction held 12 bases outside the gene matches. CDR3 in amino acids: CASSLSRPGQGASGELFF. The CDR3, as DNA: TGTGCCAGCAGCTTAAGCCGCCCGGGACAGGGGGCTTCTGGGGAGCTGTTTTTT.

In DNA, the CDR3 is TGTGCCAGCCGGCCCCAGGACAATAAAGAGACCCAGTACTTC. Protein: CASRPQDNKETQYF. V is TRBV5-4 and J is TRBJ2-5; D may be TRBD1 (5 bases). CDR1 is SGHNT, CDR2 YYREEE, per germline (reference sequence). The length of the CDR3 is 14 residues. Trimming removed 7 bases from V and 3 bases from J, with 16 bases in between.

The CDR3 nucleotides are TGTGCCAGCAGCCAAGATTTCCCTCCCTCCTCCTACAATGAGCAGTTCTTC. Its translation: CASSQDFPPSSYNEQFF. The chain carries TRBV4-2 and TRBJ2-1; D call uncertain. The ends were cut back, 0 bases at V and 0 bases at J, with 12 bases in the middle. This CDR3 has 17 residues. From germline, CDR1 is LGHNA and CDR2 YNFKEQ.

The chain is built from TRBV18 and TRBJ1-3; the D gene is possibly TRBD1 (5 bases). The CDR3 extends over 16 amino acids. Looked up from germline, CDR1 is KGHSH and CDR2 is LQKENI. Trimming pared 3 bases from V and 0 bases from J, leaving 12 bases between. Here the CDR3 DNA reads TGTGCCAGCTCACCCCGACAGCAGGACTCTGGAAACACCATATATTTT. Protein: CASSPRQQDSGNTIYF.

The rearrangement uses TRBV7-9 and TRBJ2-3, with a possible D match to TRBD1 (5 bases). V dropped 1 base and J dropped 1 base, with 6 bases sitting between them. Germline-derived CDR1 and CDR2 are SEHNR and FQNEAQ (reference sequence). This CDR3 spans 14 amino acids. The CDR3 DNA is TGTGCCAGCAGCTTAGAGACAGGCACAGATACGCAGTATTTT. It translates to CASSLETGTDTQYF.

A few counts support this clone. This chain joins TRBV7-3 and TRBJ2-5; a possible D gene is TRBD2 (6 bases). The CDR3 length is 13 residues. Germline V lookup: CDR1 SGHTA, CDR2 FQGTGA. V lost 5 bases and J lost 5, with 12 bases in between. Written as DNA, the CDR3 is TGTGCCAGCAGCGCGGGACCCGCGGAGACCCAGTACTTC. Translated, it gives CASSAGPAETQYF.

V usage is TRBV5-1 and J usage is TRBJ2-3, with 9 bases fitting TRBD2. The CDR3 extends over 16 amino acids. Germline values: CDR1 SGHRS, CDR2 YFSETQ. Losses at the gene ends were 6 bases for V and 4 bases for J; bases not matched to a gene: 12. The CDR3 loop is CASKPGTSSGADTQYF. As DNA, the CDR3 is TGCGCCAGCAAACCCGGGACTAGCAGTGGCGCAGATACGCAGTATTTT.

The DNA of the CDR3 is TGCGCCAGCAGCCAAGAGGCAGCGAGCATGAACACTGAAGCTTTCTTT. The encoded protein is CASSQEAASMNTEAFF. The rearrangement uses TRBV4-3 and TRBJ1-1; D not certain. The CDR3 sequence is 16 residues long. The germline V gene encodes CDR1 LGHNA and CDR2 YSLEER. Between the trimmed V and J ends, which lost 0 bases and 0 bases, there was a span of 11 bases.

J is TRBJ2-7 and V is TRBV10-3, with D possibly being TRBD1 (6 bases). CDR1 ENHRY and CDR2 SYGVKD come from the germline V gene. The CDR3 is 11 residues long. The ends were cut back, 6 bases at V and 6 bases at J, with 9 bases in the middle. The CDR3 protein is CAIRRDTEQYF. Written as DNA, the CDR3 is TGTGCCATCAGACGGGACACCGAGCAGTACTTC.

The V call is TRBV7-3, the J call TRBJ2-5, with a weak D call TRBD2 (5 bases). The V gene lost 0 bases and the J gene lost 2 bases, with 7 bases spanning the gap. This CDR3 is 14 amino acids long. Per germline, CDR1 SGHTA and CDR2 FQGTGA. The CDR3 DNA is TGTGCCAGCAGCTTAACCCCGGGACAAGAGACCCAGTACTTC. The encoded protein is CASSLTPGQETQYF.

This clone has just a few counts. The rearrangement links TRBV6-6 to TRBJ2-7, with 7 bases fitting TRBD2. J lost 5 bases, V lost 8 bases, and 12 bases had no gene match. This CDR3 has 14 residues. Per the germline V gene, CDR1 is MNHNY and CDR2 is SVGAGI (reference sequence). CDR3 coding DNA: TGTGCCAGCGGGGGGGACGGAGTGCGAAACGAGCAGTACTTC. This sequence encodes CASGGDGVRNEQYF.